This TCR beta chain was identified during a study of blood T cell repertoires in COVID-19. Study-level information: Italy, Spain and the United States were the sources of the convalescent and acute COVID-19 samples. PBMCs, B-cell-depleted T cells, or T cells provided the cDNA or gDNA that made up the material.

Per the original data handling: Reference gene primer amplification gave estimated nucleated cell counts. TCRdb's copy holds only in-frame clones and misses some; the assay was immunoSEQ multiplex PCR. For V, J and clone size, that table is used; D and trimming come from the DNA. The table shows 150,000 to 200,000 clones, with about three quarters occurring only once. Germline V gives CDR1 WNHNN, CDR2 SYGVQD (reference sequence). This CDR3 is built from 15 residues. V was shortened by 4 bases and J by 1 base, with 11 bases between the two germline ends. The sample taken for sequencing was peripheral blood. The rearrangement joins TRBV10-1 to TRBJ2-1; D may be TRBD2 (6 bases). The receptor's source is a woman aged 70 to 79 with acute or convalescent COVID-19. CDR3 residues: CASSVGSTSYNEQFF. DNA of the CDR3: TGCGCCAGCAGTGTCGGGAGTACGTCCTACAATGAGCAGTTCTTC.